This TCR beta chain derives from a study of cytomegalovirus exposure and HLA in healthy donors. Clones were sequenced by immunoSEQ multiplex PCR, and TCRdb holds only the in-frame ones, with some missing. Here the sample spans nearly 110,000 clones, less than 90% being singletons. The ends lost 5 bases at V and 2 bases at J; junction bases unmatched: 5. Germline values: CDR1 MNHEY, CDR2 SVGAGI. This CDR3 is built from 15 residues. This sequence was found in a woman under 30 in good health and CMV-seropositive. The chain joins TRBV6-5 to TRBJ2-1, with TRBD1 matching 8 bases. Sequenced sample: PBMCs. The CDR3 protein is CASSIGQGAYNEQFF. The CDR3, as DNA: TGTGCCAGCAGTATCGGACAGGGTGCCTACAATGAGCAGTTCTTC.